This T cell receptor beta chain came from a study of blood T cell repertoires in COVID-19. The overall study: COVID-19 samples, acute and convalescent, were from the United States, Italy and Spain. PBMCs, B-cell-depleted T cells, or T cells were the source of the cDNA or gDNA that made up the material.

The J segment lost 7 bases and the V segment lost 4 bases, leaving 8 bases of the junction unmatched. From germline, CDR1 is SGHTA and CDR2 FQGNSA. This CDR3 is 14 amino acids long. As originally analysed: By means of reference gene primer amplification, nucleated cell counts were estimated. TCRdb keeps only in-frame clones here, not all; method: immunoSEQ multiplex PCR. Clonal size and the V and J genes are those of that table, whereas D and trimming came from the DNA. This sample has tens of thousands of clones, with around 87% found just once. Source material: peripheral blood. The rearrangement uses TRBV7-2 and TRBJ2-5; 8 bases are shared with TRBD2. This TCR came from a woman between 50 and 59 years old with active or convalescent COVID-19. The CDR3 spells CASSSTGGPGTQYF. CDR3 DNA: TGTGCCAGCAGCTCTACGGGGGGGCCTGGGACCCAGTACTTC. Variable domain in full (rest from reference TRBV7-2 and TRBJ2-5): GAGVSQSPSNKVTEKGKDVELRCDPISGHTALYWYRQSLGQGLEFLIYFQGNSAPDKSGLPSDRFSAERTGGSVSTLTIQRTQQEDSAVYLCASSSTGGPGTQYFGPGTRLLVL.